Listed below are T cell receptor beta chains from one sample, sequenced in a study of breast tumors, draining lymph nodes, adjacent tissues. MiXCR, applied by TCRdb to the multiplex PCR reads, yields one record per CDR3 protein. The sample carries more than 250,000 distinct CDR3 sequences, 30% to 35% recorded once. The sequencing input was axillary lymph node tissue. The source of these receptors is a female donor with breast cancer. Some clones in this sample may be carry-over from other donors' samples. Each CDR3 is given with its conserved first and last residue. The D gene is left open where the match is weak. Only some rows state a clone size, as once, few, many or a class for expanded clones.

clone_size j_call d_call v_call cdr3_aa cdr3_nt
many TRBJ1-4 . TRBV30 CAWSPGDEKLFF TGTGCCTGGAGCCCGGGGGATGAAAAACTGTTTTTT
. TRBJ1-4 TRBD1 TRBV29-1 CSCLKDRGGEKLFF TGCAGCTGCCTCAAGGACAGGGGAGGTGAAAAACTGTTTTTT
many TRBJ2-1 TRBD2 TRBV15 CATSRGTSPSNEQFF TGTGCCACCAGCAGAGGGACTAGCCCTTCGAATGAGCAGTTCTTC
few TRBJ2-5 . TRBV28 CASSLSGYQETQYF TGTGCCAGCAGTTTAAGCGGATATCAAGAGACCCAGTACTTC
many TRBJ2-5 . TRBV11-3 CASSLRGMVKTQYF TGTGCCAGCAGCTTAAGAGGGATGGTAAAGACCCAGTACTTC
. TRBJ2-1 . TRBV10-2 CATPQGWGNEQFF TGCGCCACCCCTCAGGGGTGGGGGAATGAGCAGTTCTTC
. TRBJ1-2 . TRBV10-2 CASSDMGRSTLHGYTF TGCGCCAGCAGTGATATGGGTCGTAGCACCCTTCATGGCTACACCTTC
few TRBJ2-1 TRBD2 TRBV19 CASSFLAGVYNEQLF TGTGCCAGTAGTTTCCTAGCGGGAGTCTACAATGAGCAGCTCTTC
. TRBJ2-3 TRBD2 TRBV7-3 CASSPRLAGAADTRYF TGTGCCAGCTCACCACGGCTAGCGGGAGCGGCAGATACGCGGTATTTT
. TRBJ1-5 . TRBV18 CASSPAGLGQPQHF TGTGCCAGCTCACCAGCGGGGCTGGGGCAGCCCCAGCATTTT
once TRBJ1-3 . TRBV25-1 CACSGRGSGNTIYF TGTGCCTGCAGTGGCCGGGGCTCTGGAAACACCATATATTTT
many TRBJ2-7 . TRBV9 CASSVAYGSYEQYF TGTGCCAGCAGCGTAGCTTACGGGTCCTACGAGCAGTACTTC
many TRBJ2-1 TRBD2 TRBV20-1 CSADVGYGGRALDEQFF TGCAGTGCAGACGTGGGCTATGGCGGGAGGGCCTTGGATGAGCAGTTCTTC
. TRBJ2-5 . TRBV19 CASSIWGSTETQYF TGTGCCAGTAGTATCTGGGGGAGCACAGAGACCCAGTACTTC
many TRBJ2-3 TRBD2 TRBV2 CASVGGSGVTQYF TGTGCCAGCGTTGGCGGGAGTGGTGTTACGCAGTATTTT
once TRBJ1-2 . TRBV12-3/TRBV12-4 CAISAQDYGYAF TGTGCCATCAGTGCACAAGACTATGGTTACGCCTTC
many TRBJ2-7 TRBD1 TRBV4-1 CASSQKTGFGERAYEQYF TGCGCCAGCAGCCAAAAGACAGGGTTCGGCGAAAGAGCCTACGAGCAGTACTTC
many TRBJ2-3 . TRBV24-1 CATSGMGRDGFTDTQYF TGTGCCACCAGTGGGATGGGGCGGGATGGTTTCACAGATACGCAGTATTTT
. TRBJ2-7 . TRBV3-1 CASGYSGRYEQYF TGTGCCAGCGGATATTCAGGGAGGTACGAGCAGTACTTC
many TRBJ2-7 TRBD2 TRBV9 CASSVQAGVGEQYF TGTGCCAGCAGCGTACAAGCGGGAGTAGGGGAGCAGTACTTC
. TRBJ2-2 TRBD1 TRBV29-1 CGVSDRGRPGELFF TGCGGCGTGTCCGACAGGGGGCGCCCCGGGGAGCTGTTTTTT
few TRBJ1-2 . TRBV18 CASSPPGGGGYTF TGTGCCAGCTCACCACCCGGGGGCGGTGGCTACACCTTC
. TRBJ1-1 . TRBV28 CASSFPRVGNTEAFF TGTGCCAGCAGTTTTCCTCGAGTAGGGAACACTGAAGCTTTCTTT
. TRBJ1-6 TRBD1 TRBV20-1 CSARGEQGVPYNSPLHF TGCAGTGCTAGAGGAGAACAGGGGGTGCCCTATAATTCACCCCTCCACTTT
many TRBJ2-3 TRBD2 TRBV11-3 CASSFFPGTSGKGFTDTQYF TGTGCCAGCAGCTTTTTTCCCGGGACTAGCGGGAAGGGTTTCACAGATACGCAGTATTTT
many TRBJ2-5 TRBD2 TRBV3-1 CASSQGSGTQETQYF TGTGCCAGCAGCCAAGGTAGCGGGACGCAAGAGACCCAGTACTTC
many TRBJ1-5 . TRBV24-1 CATSAGITNQPQHF TGTGCCACCAGTGCCGGGATAACCAATCAGCCCCAGCATTTT
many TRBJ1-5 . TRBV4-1 CASSQSAAQPQHF TGCGCCAGCAGCCAGTCGGCAGCTCAGCCCCAGCATTTT
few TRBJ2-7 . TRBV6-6 CASSHSTYDEQYF TGTGCCAGCAGTCACTCGACCTACGATGAGCAGTACTTC
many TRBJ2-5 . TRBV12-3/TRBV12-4 CASSFAGGETQYF TGTGCCAGCAGTTTTGCGGGCGGGGAGACCCAGTACTTC
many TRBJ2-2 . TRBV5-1 CASSFGGRNTGELFF TGCGCCAGCAGCTTCGGGGGGCGGAACACCGGGGAGCTGTTTTTT
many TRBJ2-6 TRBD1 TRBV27 CASSSDRVVSGANVLTF TGTGCCAGCAGTTCCGACAGGGTGGTCTCTGGGGCCAACGTCCTGACTTTC
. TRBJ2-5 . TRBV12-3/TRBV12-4 CASSPATSRGRETQYF TGTGCCAGCAGCCCAGCTACGAGCAGGGGTCGAGAGACCCAGTACTTC
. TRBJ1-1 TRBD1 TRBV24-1 CATSDQGGTEAFF TGTGCCACCAGTGATCAGGGGGGCACTGAAGCTTTCTTT
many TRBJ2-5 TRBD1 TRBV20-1 CSAIIPSGGEETQYF TGCAGTGCTATTATTCCCTCAGGGGGAGAAGAGACCCAGTACTTC
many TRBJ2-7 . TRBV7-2 CASSLGSTTYEQYF TGTGCCAGCAGCTTAGGGAGCACCACCTACGAGCAGTACTTC
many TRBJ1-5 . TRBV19 CASSTTQGFNQPQHF TGTGCCAGTAGTACTACCCAGGGGTTCAATCAGCCCCAGCATTTT
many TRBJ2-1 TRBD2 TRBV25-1 CASSEAGGGGNEQFF TGTGCCAGCAGTGAAGCCGGGGGGGGGGGAAATGAGCAGTTCTTC
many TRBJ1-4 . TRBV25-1 CASSRGWEKLFF TGTGCCAGCAGCCGGGGATGGGAAAAACTGTTTTTT
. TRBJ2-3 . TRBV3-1 CASSQVGSVSTGTQYF TGTGCCAGCAGCCAGGTGGGCTCCGTCAGCACAGGTACGCAGTATTTT
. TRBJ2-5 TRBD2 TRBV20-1 CSVRGSGDRRYF TGCAGTGTGCGGGGTAGCGGGGATAGGAGGTACTTC
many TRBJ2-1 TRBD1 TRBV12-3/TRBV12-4 CASSSQGARYNEQFF TGTGCCAGCAGTTCCCAGGGGGCGCGGTACAATGAGCAGTTCTTC
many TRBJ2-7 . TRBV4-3 CASSHQTGTHSYEQYF TGCGCCAGCAGCCACCAGACCGGGACTCACTCCTACGAGCAGTACTTC
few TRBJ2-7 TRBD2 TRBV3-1 CASRRLAGGPNEQYF TGTGCCAGCAGACGACTAGCGGGAGGGCCCAACGAGCAGTACTTC
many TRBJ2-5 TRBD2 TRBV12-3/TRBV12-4 CASGRLAGELRETQYF TGTGCCAGCGGACGACTAGCGGGAGAATTGAGGGAGACCCAGTACTTC
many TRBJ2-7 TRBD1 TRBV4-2 CASSTRQGYEQYF TGTGCCAGCAGCACTCGACAGGGCTACGAGCAGTACTTC
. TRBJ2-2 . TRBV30 CAWSVRGTGELFF TGTGCCTGGAGTGTACGGGGAACCGGGGAGCTGTTTTTT
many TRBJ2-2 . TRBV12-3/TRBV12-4 CASSPNPSYVGELFF TGTGCCAGCAGTCCCAACCCTAGTTACGTAGGGGAGCTGTTTTTT
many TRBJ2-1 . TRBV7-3 CASSLGAGALHEQFF TGTGCCAGCAGCTTAGGGGCGGGCGCCCTGCATGAGCAGTTCTTC
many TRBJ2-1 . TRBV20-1 CSAEAPKAANEQFF TGCAGTGCTGAGGCCCCCAAGGCAGCCAATGAGCAGTTCTTC
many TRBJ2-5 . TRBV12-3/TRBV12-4 CASSRSQETQYF TGTGCCAGCAGTCGATCACAAGAGACCCAGTACTTC